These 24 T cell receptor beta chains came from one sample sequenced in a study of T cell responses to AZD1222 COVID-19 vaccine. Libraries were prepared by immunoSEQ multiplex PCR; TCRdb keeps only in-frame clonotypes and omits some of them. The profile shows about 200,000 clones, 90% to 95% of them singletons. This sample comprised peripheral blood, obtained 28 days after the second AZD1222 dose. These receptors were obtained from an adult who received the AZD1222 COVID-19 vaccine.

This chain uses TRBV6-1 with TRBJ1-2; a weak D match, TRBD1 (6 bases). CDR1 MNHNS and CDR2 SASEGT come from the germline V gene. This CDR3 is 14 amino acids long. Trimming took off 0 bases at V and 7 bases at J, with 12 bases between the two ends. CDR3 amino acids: CASSEAGRGRGYTF. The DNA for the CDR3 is TGTGCCAGCAGTGAAGCTGGCAGGGGCCGTGGCTACACCTTC.

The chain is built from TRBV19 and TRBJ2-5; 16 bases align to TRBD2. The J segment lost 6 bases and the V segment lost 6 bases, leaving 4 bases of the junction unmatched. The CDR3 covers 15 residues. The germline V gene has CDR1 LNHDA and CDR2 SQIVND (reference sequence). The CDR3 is CASSGTSGRGKTQYF. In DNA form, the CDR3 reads TGTGCCAGTAGCGGGACTAGCGGGAGGGGCAAGACCCAGTACTTC.

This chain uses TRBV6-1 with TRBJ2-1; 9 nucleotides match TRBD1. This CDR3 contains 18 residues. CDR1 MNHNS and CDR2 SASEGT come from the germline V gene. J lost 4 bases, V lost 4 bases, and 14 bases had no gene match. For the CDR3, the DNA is TGTGCCAGCAGTGTTCGGGGGACAGGGATCCTATCATACAATGAGCAGTTCTTC. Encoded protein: CASSVRGTGILSYNEQFF.

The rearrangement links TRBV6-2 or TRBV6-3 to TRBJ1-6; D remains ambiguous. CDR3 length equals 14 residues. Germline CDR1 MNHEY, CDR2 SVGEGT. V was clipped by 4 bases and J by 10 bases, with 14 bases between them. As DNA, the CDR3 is TGTGCCAGCAGTTCGCTCAACGCGGGATCACCCCTCCACTTT. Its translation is CASSSLNAGSPLHF.

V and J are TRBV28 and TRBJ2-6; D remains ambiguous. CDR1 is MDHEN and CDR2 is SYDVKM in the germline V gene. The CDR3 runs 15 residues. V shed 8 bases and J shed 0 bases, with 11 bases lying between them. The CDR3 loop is CASPSGDSGANVLTF. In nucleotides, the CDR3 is TGTGCCAGCCCGTCTGGCGACTCTGGGGCCAACGTCCTGACTTTC.

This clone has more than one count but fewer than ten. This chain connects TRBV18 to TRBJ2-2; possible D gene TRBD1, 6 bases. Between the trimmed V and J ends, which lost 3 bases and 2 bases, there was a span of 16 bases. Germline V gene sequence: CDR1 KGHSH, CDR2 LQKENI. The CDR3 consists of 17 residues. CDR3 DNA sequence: TGTGCCAGCTCACCGTATCAGGGGTCGGTAAACACCGGGGAGCTGTTTTTT. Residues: CASSPYQGSVNTGELFF.

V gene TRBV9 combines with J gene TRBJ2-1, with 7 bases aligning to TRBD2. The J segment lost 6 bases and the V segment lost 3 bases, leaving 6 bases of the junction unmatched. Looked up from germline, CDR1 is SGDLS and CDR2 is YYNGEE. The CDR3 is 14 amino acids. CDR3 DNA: TGTGCCAGCAGCGGGACTAGATATCGCAATGAGCAGTTCTTC. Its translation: CASSGTRYRNEQFF.

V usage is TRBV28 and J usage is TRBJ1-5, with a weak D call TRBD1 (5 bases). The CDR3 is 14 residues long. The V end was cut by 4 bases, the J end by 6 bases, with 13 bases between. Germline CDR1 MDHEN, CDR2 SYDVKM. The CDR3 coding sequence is TGTGCCAGCAGTTATAGGGGATTCGGTCAGCCCCAGCATTTT. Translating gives CASSYRGFGQPQHF.

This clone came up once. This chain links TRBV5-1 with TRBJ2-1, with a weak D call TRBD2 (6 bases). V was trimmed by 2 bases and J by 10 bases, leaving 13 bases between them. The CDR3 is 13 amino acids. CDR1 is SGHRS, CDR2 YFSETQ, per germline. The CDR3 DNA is TGCGCCAGCAGCTTCGGCGGGATTGGGGAGCAGTTCTTC. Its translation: CASSFGGIGEQFF.

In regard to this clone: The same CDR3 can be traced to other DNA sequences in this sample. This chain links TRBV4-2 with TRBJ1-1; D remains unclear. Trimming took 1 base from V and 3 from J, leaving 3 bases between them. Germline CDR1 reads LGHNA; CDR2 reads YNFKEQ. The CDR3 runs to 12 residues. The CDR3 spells CASSQVDTEAFF. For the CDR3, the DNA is TGTGCCAGCAGCCAAGTGGACACTGAAGCTTTCTTT.

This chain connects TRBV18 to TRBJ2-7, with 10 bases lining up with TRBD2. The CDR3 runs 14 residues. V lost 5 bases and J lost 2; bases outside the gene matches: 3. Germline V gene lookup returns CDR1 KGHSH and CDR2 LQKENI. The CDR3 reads CASSLLAGTYEQYF. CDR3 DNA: TGTGCCAGCTCATTACTAGCGGGGACCTACGAGCAGTACTTC.

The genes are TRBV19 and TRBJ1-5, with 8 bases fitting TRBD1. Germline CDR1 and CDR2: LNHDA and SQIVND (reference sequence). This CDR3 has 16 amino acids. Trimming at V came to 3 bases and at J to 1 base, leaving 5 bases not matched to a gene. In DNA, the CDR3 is TGTGCCAGTAGTATTGAGGACAGGGAAAGCAATCAGCCCCAGCATTTT. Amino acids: CASSIEDRESNQPQHF. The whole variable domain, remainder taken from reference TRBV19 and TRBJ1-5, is DGGITQSPKYLFRKEGQNVTLSCEQNLNHDAMYWYRQDPGQGLRLIYYSQIVNDFQKGDIAEGYSVSREKKESFPLTVTSAQKNPTAFYLCASSIEDRESNQPQHFGDGTRLSIL.

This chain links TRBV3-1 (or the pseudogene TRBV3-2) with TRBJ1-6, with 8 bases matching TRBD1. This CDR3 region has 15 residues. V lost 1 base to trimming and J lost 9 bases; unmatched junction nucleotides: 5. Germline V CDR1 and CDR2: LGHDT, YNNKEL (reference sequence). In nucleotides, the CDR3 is TGTGCCAGCAGCCAAGGGTCAGGGGGCGTTTCACCCCTCCACTTT. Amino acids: CASSQGSGGVSPLHF.

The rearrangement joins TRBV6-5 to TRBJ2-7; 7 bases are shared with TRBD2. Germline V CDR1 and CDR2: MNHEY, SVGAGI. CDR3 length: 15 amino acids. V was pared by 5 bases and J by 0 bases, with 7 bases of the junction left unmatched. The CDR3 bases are TGTGCCAGCAGTCCGTGGGTAGCGGGCTCCTACGAGCAGTACTTC. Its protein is CASSPWVAGSYEQYF.

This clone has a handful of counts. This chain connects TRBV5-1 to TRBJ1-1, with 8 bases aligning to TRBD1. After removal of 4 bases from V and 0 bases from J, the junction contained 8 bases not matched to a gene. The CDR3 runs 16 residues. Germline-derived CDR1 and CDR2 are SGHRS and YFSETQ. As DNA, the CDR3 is TGCGCCAGCAGCACTGACAGGGGTGGCATGAACACTGAAGCTTTCTTT. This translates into CASSTDRGGMNTEAFF.

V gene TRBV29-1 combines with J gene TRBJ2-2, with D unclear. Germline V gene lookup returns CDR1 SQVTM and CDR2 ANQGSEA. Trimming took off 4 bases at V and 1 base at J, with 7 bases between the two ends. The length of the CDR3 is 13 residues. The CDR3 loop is CSVVAMNTGELFF. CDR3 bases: TGCAGCGTTGTGGCAATGAACACCGGGGAGCTGTTTTTT.

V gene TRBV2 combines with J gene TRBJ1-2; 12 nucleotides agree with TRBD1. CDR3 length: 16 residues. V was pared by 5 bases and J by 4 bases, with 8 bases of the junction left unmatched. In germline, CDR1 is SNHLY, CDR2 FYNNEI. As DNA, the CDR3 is TGTGCCAGCAGTTACCCGGGACAGGGGGCAAGCTATGGCTACACCTTC. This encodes CASSYPGQGASYGYTF.

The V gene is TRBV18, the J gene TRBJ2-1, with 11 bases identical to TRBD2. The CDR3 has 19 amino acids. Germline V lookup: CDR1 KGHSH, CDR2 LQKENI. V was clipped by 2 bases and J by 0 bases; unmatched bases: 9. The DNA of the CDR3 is TGTGCCAGCTCACCATGGGGAGGGACTAGCGGAAGCTCCTACAATGAGCAGTTCTTC. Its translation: CASSPWGGTSGSSYNEQFF.

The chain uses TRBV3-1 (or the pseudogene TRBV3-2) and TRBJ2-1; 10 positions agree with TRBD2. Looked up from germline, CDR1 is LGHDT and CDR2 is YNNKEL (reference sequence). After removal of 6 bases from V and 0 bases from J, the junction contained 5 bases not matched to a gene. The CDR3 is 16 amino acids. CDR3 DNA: TGTGCCAGCAGGAACGGACTAGCGGCCTCCTACAATGAGCAGTTCTTC. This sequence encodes CASRNGLAASYNEQFF.

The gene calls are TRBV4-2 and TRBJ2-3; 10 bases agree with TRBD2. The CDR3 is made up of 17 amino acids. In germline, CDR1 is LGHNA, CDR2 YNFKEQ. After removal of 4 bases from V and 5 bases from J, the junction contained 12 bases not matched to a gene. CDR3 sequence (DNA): TGTGCCAGCAGCCCGACCCCCCTAGCGGGAGTTCTAGATACGCAGTATTTT. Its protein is CASSPTPLAGVLDTQYF.

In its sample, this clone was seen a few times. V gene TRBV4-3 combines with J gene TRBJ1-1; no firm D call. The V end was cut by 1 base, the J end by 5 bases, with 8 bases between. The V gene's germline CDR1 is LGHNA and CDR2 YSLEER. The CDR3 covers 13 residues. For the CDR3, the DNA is TGCGCCAGCAGCCAAGGTCGGGGTACTGAAGCTTTCTTT. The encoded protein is CASSQGRGTEAFF.

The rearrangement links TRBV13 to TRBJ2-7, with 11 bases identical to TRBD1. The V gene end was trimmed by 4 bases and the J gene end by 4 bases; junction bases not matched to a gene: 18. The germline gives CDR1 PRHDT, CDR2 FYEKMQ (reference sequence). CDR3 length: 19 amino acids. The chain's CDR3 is CASSSSSPLGTGGWYEQYF. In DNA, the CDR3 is TGTGCCAGCAGCTCCTCCTCCCCGCTGGGGACAGGGGGTTGGTACGAGCAGTACTTC.

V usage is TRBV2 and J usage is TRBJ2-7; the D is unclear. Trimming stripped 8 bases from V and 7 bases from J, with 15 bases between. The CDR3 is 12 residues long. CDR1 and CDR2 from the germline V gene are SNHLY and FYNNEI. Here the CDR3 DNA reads TGTGCCAGCGCTAGTACCCCTAAAGAGCAGTACTTC. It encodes CASASTPKEQYF.

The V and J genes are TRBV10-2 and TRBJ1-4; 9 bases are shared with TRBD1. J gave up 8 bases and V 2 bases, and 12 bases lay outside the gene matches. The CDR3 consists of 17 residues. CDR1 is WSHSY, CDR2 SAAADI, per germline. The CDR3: CASSESRLGTGWEKLFF. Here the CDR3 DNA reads TGCGCCAGCAGTGAGAGTCGGTTGGGGACAGGGTGGGAAAAACTGTTTTTT.